The sequence of this T cell receptor (beta chain) was determined in a study of blood T cell repertoires in COVID-19. Looking at the study overall: There were acute and convalescent COVID-19 samples, and they came from the United States, Italy and Spain.

The table came from immunoSEQ multiplex PCR; TCRdb's copy has only in-frame clones and leaves some out. The data contain approximately 98,000 clones, roughly 80% of them singletons. The CDR3 extends over 15 amino acids. CDR1 and CDR2 (germline): MNHNS, SASEGT. With V trimmed by 6 bases and J by 5 bases, 9 bases remained unmatched. V is TRBV6-1 and J is TRBJ2-2, with 7 bases matching TRBD1. The sample comprised peripheral blood. This receptor was identified in a man older than 75 with acute or convalescent COVID-19. CDR3 DNA: TGTGCCAGCAGCTTAGACAGGGTCGGAACCGGGGAGCTGTTTTTT. Translating gives CASSLDRVGTGELFF.